Below, one TCR beta chain is given with its context. Its matching antigen is unknown. The sample originates from a study of T cell responses to AZD1222 COVID-19 vaccine. Study-level findings and limits: White British ancestry dominated among donors, who included more females, and clonal diversity was possibly underestimated. Only a handful of AZD1222 recipients tested seropositive at baseline.

The table came from immunoSEQ multiplex PCR; TCRdb's copy has only in-frame clones and leaves some out. Here the sample spans 180,000 or so clones, 80% to 95% being singletons. In germline, CDR1 is LNHDA, CDR2 SQIVND (reference sequence). The CDR3 runs 18 residues. The ends lost 10 bases at V and 0 bases at J; junction bases unmatched: 11. The sequence was collected from an adult who received the AZD1222 COVID-19 vaccine. The specimen was peripheral blood, collected 28 days after the second AZD1222 dose. The V and J genes are TRBV19 and TRBJ2-6, with 11 nucleotides matching TRBD1. The CDR3 reads CATSPWTGGYSGANVLTF. CDR3 nucleotides: TGTGCCACCAGCCCCTGGACAGGGGGCTACTCTGGGGCCAACGTCCTGACTTTC. Filled out from reference TRBV19 and TRBJ2-6, the complete variable domain reads DGGITQSPKYLFRKEGQNVTLSCEQNLNHDAMYWYRQDPGQGLRLIYYSQIVNDFQKGDIAEGYSVSREKKESFPLTVTSAQKNPTAFYLCATSPWTGGYSGANVLTFGAGSRLTVL.